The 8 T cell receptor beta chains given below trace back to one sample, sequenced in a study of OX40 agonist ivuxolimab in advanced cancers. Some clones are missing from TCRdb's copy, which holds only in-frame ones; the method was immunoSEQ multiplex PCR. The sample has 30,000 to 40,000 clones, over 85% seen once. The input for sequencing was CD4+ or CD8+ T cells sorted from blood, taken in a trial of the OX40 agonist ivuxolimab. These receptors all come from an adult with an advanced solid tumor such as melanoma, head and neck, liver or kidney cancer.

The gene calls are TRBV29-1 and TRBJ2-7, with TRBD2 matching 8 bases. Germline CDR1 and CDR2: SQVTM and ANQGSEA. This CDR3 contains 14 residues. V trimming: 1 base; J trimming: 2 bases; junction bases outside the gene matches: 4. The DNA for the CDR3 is TGCAGCGTTGAAGGGACGGGAGGGCCCTACGAGCAGTACTTC. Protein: CSVEGTGGPYEQYF.

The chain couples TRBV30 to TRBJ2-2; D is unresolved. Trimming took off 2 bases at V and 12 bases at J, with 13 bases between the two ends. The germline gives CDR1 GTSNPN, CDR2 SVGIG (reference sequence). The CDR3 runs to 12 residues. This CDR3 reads CAWSFAPGQLFF. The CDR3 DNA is TGTGCCTGGAGTTTCGCACCGGGTCAGCTGTTTTTT.

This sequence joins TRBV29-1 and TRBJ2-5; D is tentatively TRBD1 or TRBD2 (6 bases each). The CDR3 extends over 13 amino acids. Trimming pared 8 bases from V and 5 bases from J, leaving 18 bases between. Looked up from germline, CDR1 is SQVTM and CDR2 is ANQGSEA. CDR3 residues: CSTNHGGRETQYF. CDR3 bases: TGCAGCACAAATCACGGGGGCCGGGAGACCCAGTACTTC.

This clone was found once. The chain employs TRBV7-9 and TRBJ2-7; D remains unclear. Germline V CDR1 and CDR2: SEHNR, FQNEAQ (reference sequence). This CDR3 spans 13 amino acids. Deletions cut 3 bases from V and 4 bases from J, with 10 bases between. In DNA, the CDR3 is TGTGCCAGCAGCTTGAGGCAGAGTTACGAGCAGTACTTC. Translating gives CASSLRQSYEQYF.

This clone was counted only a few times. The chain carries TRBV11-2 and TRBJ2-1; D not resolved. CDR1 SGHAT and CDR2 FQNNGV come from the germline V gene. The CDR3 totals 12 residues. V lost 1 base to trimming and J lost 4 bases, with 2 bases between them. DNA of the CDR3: TGTGCCAGCAGCTTAGGGTACAATGAGCAGTTCTTC. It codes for CASSLGYNEQFF.

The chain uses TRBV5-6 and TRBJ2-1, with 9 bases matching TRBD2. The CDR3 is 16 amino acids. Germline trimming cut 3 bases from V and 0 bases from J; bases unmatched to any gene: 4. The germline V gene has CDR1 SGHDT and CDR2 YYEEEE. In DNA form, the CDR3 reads TGTGCCAGCAGCTGGGTTAGCGGGAGCTCCTACAATGAGCAGTTCTTC. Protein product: CASSWVSGSSYNEQFF.

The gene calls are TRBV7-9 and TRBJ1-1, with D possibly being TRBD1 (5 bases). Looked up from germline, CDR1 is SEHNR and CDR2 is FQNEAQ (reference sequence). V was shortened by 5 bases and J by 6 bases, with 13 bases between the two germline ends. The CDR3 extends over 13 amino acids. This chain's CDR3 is CASSPMGLPEAFF. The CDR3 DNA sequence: TGTGCCAGCAGCCCCATGGGGCTCCCTGAAGCTTTCTTT. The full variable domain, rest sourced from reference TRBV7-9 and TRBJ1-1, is DTGVSQNPRHKITKRGQNVTFRCDPISEHNRLYWYRQTLGQGPEFLTYFQNEAQLEKSRLLSDRFSAERPKGSFSTLEIQRTEQGDSAMYLCASSPMGLPEAFFGQGTRLTVV.

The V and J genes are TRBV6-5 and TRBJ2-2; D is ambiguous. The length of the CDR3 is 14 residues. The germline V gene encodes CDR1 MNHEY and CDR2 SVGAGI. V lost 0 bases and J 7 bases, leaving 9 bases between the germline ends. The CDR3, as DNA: TGTGCCAGCAGTTACTCCACAGACATCGGGGAGCTGTTTTTT. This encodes CASSYSTDIGELFF.